A selection of T cell receptor beta chains follows, all from one sample in a study of cytomegalovirus exposure and HLA in healthy donors. The table came from immunoSEQ multiplex PCR; TCRdb's copy has only in-frame clones and leaves some out. Of about 170,000 clones detected, 60% to 85% appear once; the ten largest clones hold over 2.5%. The sequenced material came from PBMCs. The origin of the receptors is a female donor in good health and CMV-seronegative. The CDR3 runs from the conserved cysteine through the conserved F or W. D genes are given only for firm matches. Where a row states a size, it is once, few, many or the class of an expanded clone; other rows omit it.

TRBD1 . TRBJ2-5 TRBV6-1 CASRDRGWETQYF TGTGCCAGCAGGGACAGGGGATGGGAGACCCAGTACTTC
TRBD1 . TRBJ2-7 TRBV7-8 CASSLVGQGYEQYF TGTGCCAGCAGCTTGGTGGGACAGGGTTACGAGCAGTACTTC
. . TRBJ1-2 TRBV19 CASSSTVYGYTF TGTGCCAGTAGTTCGACAGTCTATGGCTACACCTTC
TRBD1 . TRBJ2-1 TRBV7-9 CASRSGDSSYNEQFF TGTGCCAGCAGGTCAGGGGACAGCTCCTACAATGAGCAGTTCTTC
. . TRBJ2-2 TRBV2 CASNGGWNTGELFF TGTGCCAGCAATGGGGGGTGGAACACCGGGGAGCTGTTTTTT
. . TRBJ2-1 TRBV19 CASREGPLYNEQFF TGTGCCAGTAGGGAGGGGCCCCTTTACAATGAGCAGTTCTTC
. . TRBJ1-5 TRBV6-4 CPQHWGGLPNQPQHF TGTCCACAGCATTGGGGGGGGCTGCCCAATCAGCCCCAGCATTTT
. . TRBJ2-3 TRBV9 CASSVTSTDTQYF TGTGCCAGCAGCGTAACTAGCACAGATACGCAGTATTTT
. . TRBJ1-1 TRBV5-6 CASRARRLDTEAFF TGTGCCAGCAGGGCAAGGAGGCTGGACACTGAAGCTTTCTTT
. . TRBJ2-5 TRBV7-2 CASSLGVETQYF TGTGCCAGCAGCTTGGGCGTGGAGACCCAGTACTTC
TRBD2 . TRBJ2-5 TRBV6-1 CASSEALVLAGGRETQYF TGTGCCAGCAGTGAAGCATTGGTCCTAGCGGGAGGGCGAGAGACCCAGTACTTC
. . TRBJ1-1 TRBV5-1 CASSLQVMNTEAFF TGCGCCAGCAGCTTACAGGTCATGAACACTGAAGCTTTCTTT
. . TRBJ1-1 TRBV7-3 CASSLVGGVNTEAFF TGTGCCAGCAGCTTAGTAGGAGGGGTGAACACTGAAGCTTTCTTT
TRBD1 . TRBJ2-7 TRBV28 CASSSGQGVLFEQYF TGTGCCAGCAGCTCCGGACAGGGGGTTTTATTCGAGCAGTACTTC
. once TRBJ2-2 TRBV5-4 CASSLAVHTGELFF TGTGCCAGCAGCTTGGCGGTCCACACCGGGGAGCTGTTTTTT
. once TRBJ2-2 TRBV7-2 CASSDTLNTGELFF TGTGCCAGCAGTGACACCCTAAACACCGGGGAGCTGTTTTTT
TRBD2 . TRBJ2-7 TRBV7-2 CASSGSGEVYEQYF TGTGCCAGCAGCGGTAGCGGGGAGGTCTACGAGCAGTACTTC
TRBD1 . TRBJ2-7 TRBV30 CAWTRTGYEQYF TGTGCCTGGACCAGGACAGGCTACGAGCAGTACTTC
TRBD1 . TRBJ2-3 TRBV10-3 CATGTADTDTQYF TGTGCCACTGGGACAGCCGACACAGATACGCAGTATTTT
TRBD1 . TRBJ2-5 TRBV5-1 CASSWGSGTGGETQYF TGCGCCAGCAGCTGGGGGTCCGGGACAGGGGGAGAGACCCAGTACTTC
TRBD1 . TRBJ2-1 TRBV7-2 CASSIRQGTVGEQFF TGTGCCAGCAGCATACGACAGGGCACCGTGGGTGAGCAGTTCTTC
TRBD2 . TRBJ2-7 TRBV7-9 CASSSGLAGGYEQYF TGTGCCAGCAGCTCGGGACTAGCGGGAGGCTACGAGCAGTACTTC